Following are 7 T cell receptor beta chains from one sample sequenced in a study of T cells after yellow fever vaccination. From the 5' RACE reads, TCRdb called clonotypes with MiXCR, one entry per CDR3 protein. The data hold roughly 94,000 distinct CDR3 sequences, with about 8.4% observed a single time. This sample comprised CD8+ T cells not binding an NS4B(214-222) dextramer, sorted from PBMCs, obtained around 15 days after the first yellow fever vaccination. These receptors were taken from a man in his late teens or twenties who received the YFV17D yellow fever vaccine.

The rearrangement uses TRBV10-3 and TRBJ2-2; D remains ambiguous. The CDR3 covers 16 residues. Germline assignment: CDR1 ENHRY and CDR2 SYGVKD. Trimming removed 6 bases at V and 0 bases at J, with 14 bases between. The CDR3 sequence: CAIRPLGSSNTGELFF. In DNA form, the CDR3 reads TGTGCCATCAGACCCCTAGGTAGCTCGAACACCGGGGAGCTGTTTTTT.

This clonotype was observed a few times. The CDR3 nucleotides read TGTGCCAGCAGTTCCTCGGACACCAACACTGAAGCTTTCTTT. It codes for CASSSSDTNTEAFF. The gene calls are TRBV12-3 or TRBV12-4 and TRBJ1-1; D might be TRBD1 (5 bases). With 4 bases removed from V and 2 bases from J, the gap between germline ends came to 11 bases. The CDR3 is made up of 14 amino acids.

This clonotype was counted a few times. The chain uses TRBV6-5 and TRBJ1-4; the D gene is possibly TRBD1 (5 bases). This CDR3 is 16 amino acids long. Germline V gene sequence: CDR1 MNHEY, CDR2 SVGAGI. The V gene lost 0 bases and the J gene lost 6 bases, with 14 bases spanning the gap. The DNA for the CDR3 is TGTGCCAGCAGTTACTCGACGTGGGGGGTAGATGAAAAACTGTTTTTT. This gives the protein CASSYSTWGVDEKLFF.

Here the CDR3 DNA reads TGTGCCAGCAGTCCCGATGCTTTCTTT. It is translated as CASSPDAFF. This chain joins TRBV2 and TRBJ1-1; D gene ambiguous. The V gene lost 5 bases and the J gene lost 11 bases, with 6 bases spanning the gap. The CDR3 sequence is 9 residues long. Germline loops: CDR1 SNHLY, CDR2 FYNNEI.

Concerning this clonotype itself: Its ends do not fully match the called genes, so a read error is possible. The chain has TRBV6-2 or TRBV6-3 and TRBJ2-2; 7 positions agree with TRBD2. Germline-derived CDR1 and CDR2 are MNHEY and SVGEGT. The CDR3 contains 13 residues. CDR3 region: CASIMGGTGELLF. CDR3 coding DNA: TGTGCCAGCATCATGGGAGGGACCGGGGAGCTGCTTTTT.

This clonotype was detected a few times. This sequence joins TRBV4-1 and TRBJ2-1, with 7 positions matching TRBD2. This CDR3 has 15 residues. V trimming: 5 bases; J trimming: 5 bases; junction bases outside the gene matches: 9. Germline loops: CDR1 MGHRA, CDR2 YSYEKL. CDR3 coding DNA: TGCGCCAGCAGCTCATTCCAGCGGGGAAACAATGAGCAGTTCTTC. This gives the protein CASSSFQRGNNEQFF.

This chain links TRBV7-9 with TRBJ2-4; the match to TRBD2 covers 15 bases. The CDR3 consists of 16 residues. Looked up from germline, CDR1 is SEHNR and CDR2 is FQNEAQ (reference sequence). V lost 5 bases, J lost 9 bases, and 8 bases stayed unmatched. In DNA form, the CDR3 reads TGTGCCAGCAGCCCCGGACTAGCGGGGGGGCTAAGCATTCAGTACTTC. Its translation: CASSPGLAGGLSIQYF. Using reference TRBV7-9 and TRBJ2-4 for the parts outside the CDR3, the full variable domain is DTGVSQNPRHKITKRGQNVTFRCDPISEHNRLYWYRQTLGQGPEFLTYFQNEAQLEKSRLLSDRFSAERPKGSFSTLEIQRTEQGDSAMYLCASSPGLAGGLSIQYFGAGTRLSVL.